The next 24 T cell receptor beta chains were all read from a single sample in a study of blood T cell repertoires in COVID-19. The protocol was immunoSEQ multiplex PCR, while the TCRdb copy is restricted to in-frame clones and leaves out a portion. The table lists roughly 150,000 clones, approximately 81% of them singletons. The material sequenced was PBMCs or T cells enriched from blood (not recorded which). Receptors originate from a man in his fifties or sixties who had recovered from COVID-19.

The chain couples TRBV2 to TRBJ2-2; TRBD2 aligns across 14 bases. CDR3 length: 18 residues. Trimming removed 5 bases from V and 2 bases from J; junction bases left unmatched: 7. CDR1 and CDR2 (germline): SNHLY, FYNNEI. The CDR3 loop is CASSISTSGRVNTGELFF. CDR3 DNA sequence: TGTGCCAGCAGTATATCGACTAGCGGGAGGGTTAACACCGGGGAGCTGTTTTTT.

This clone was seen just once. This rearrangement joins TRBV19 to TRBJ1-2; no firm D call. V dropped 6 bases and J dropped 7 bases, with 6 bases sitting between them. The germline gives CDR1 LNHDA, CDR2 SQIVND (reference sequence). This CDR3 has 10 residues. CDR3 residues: CASSSGGYTF. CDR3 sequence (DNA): TGTGCCAGTAGCAGTGGTGGCTACACCTTC.

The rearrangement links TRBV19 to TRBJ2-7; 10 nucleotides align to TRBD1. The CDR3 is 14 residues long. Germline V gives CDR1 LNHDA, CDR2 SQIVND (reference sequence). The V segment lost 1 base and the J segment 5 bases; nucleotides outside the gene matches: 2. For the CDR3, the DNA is TGTGCCAGTAGTATAGGACAGGGGGCCCACGAGCAGTACTTC. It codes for CASSIGQGAHEQYF.

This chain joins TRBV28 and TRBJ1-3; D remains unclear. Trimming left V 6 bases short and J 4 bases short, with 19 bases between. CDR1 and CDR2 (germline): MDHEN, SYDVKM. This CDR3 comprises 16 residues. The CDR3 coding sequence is TGTGCCAGCAGCCCATCCTCAGGCTTTTTCGGAAACACCATATATTTT. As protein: CASSPSSGFFGNTIYF.

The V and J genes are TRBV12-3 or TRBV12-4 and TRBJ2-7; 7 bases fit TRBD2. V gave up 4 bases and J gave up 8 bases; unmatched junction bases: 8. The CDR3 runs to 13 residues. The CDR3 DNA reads TGTGCCAGCAGTTCACCGGGACTACCGCAGCAGTACTTC. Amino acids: CASSSPGLPQQYF.

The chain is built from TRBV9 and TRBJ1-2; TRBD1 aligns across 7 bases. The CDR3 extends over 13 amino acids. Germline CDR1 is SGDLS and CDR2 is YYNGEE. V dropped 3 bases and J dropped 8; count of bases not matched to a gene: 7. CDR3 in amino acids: CASSATGVRGYTF. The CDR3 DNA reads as TGTGCCAGCAGCGCAACAGGGGTGCGGGGCTACACCTTC.

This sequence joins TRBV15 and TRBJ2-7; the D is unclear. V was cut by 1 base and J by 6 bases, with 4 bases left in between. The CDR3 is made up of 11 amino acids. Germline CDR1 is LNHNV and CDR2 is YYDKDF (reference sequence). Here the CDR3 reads CATSRGSEQYF. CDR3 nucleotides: TGTGCCACCAGCAGAGGTAGCGAGCAGTACTTC.

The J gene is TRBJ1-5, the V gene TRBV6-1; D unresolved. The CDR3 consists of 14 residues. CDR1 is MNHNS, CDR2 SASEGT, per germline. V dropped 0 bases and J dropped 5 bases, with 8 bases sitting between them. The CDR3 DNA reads TGTGCCAGCAGTGAAGCGAACAGCCATCAGCCCCAGCATTTT. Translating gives CASSEANSHQPQHF.

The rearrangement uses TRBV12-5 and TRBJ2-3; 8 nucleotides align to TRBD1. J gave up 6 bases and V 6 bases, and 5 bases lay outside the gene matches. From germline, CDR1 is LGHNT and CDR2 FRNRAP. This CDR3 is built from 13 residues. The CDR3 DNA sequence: TGTGCTAGTGGATCCCAGGGGGCGGATACGCAGTATTTT. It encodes CASGSQGADTQYF. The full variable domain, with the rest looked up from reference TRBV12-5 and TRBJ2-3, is DARVTQTPRHKVTEMGQEVTMRCQPILGHNTVFWYRQTMMQGLELLAYFRNRAPLDDSGMPKDRFSAEMPDATLATLKIQPSEPRDSAVYFCASGSQGADTQYFGPGTRLTVL.

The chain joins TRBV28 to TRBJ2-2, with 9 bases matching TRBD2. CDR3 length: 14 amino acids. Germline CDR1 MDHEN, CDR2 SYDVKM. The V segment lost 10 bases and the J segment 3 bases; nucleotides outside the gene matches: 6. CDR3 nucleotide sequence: TGTGCCACCACGCGGGGGGGTGACACCGGGGAGCTGTTTTTT. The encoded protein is CATTRGGDTGELFF.

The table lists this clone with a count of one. Written as DNA, the CDR3 is TGTGCCACCAGACACCGAGGGGGGGTTGAAGCTTTCTTT. Its translation: CATRHRGGVEAFF. This chain joins TRBV24-1 and TRBJ1-1; tentatively, D is TRBD1 (6 bases). Between the trimmed V and J ends, which lost 7 bases and 7 bases, there was a span of 15 bases. The CDR3 has 13 residues. Germline V gene sequence: CDR1 KGHDR, CDR2 SFDVKD.

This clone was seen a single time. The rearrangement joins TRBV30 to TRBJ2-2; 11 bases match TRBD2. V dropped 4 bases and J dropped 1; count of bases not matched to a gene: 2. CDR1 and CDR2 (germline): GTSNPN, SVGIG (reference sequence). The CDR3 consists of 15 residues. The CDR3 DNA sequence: TGTGCCTGGACTAGCGGGGGGCAGAACACCGGGGAGCTGTTTTTT. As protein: CAWTSGGQNTGELFF.

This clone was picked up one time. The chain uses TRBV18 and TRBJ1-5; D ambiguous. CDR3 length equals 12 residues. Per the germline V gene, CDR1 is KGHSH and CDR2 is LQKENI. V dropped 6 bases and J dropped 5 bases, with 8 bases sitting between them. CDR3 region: CASSPVDQPQHF. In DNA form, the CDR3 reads TGTGCCAGCTCCCCGGTGGATCAGCCCCAGCATTTT.

CDR3: CASSPGTGPVGGYTF. Written as DNA, the CDR3 is TGTGCCAGCTCACCTGGTACAGGGCCAGTGGGTGGCTACACCTTC. The V gene is TRBV18, the J gene TRBJ1-2, with D perhaps matching TRBD1 (6 bases). Trimming took off 3 bases at V and 7 bases at J, with 18 bases between the two ends. This CDR3 region has 15 residues. Germline V gene data show CDR1 as KGHSH and CDR2 as LQKENI.

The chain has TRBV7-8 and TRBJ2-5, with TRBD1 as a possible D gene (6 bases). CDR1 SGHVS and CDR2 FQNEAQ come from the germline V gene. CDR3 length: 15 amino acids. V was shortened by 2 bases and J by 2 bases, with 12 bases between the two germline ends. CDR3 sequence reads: CASSLTVRGQETQYF. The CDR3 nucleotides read TGTGCCAGCAGCTTAACAGTAAGGGGGCAAGAGACCCAGTACTTC.

The chain's CDR3 is CASSLGQFNEQYF. The CDR3 DNA reads as TGCGCCAGCAGCTTGGGACAGTTCAACGAGCAGTACTTC. This chain uses TRBV5-1 with TRBJ2-7, with D maybe TRBD1 (5 bases). This CDR3 is built from 13 residues. Deletions cut 0 bases from V and 5 bases from J, with 9 bases between. CDR1 and CDR2 (germline): SGHRS, YFSETQ.

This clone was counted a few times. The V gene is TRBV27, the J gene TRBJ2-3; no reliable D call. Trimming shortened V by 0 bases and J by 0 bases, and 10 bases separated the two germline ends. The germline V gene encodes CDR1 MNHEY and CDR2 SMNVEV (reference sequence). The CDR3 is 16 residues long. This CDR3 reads CASSLSGATSTDTQYF. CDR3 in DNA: TGTGCCAGCAGTTTATCAGGAGCCACTAGCACAGATACGCAGTATTTT.

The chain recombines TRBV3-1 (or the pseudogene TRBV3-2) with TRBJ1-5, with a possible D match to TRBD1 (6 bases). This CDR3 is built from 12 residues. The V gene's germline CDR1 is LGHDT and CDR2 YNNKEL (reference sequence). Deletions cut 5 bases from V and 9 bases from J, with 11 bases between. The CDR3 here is CASSTLTGPQHF. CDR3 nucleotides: TGTGCCAGCAGCACACTGACAGGGCCCCAGCATTTT.

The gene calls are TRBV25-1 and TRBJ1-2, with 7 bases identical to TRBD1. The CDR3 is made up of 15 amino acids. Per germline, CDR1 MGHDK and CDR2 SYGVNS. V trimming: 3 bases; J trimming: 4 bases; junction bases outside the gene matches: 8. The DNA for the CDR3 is TGTGCCAGCAGTGAGTCCCTCGGACAGGTCTATGGCTACACCTTC. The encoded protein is CASSESLGQVYGYTF.

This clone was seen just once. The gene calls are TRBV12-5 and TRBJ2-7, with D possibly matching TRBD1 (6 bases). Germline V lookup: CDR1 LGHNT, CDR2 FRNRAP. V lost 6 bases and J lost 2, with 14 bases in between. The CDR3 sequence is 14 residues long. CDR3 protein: CASGQGQTTYEQYF. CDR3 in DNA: TGTGCTAGTGGCCAAGGACAGACGACCTACGAGCAGTACTTC.

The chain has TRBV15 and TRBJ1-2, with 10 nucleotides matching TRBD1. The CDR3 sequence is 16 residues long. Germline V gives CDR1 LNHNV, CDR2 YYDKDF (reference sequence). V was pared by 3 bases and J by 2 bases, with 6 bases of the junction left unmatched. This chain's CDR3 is CATSRVRDRGNYGYTF. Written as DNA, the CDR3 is TGTGCCACCAGCAGGGTCCGGGACAGGGGAAACTATGGCTACACCTTC.

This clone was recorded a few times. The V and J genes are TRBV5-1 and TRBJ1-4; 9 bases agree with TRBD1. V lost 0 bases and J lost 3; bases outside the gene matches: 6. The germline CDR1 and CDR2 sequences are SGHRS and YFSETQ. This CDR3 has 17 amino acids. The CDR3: CASSLGQGVPANEKLFF. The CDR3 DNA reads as TGCGCCAGCAGCTTGGGACAGGGGGTACCAGCTAATGAAAAACTGTTTTTT.

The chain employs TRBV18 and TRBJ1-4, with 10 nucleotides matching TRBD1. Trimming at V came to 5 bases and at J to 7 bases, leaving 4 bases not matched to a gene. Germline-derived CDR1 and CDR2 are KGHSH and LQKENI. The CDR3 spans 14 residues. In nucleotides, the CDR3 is TGTGCCAGCTCAACTGACAGGGGGCCTGAAAAACTGTTTTTT. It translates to CASSTDRGPEKLFF.

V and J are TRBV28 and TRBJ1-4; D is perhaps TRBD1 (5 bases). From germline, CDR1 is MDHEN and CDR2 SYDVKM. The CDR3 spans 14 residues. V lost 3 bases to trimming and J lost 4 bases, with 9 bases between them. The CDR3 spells CASSFAGRNEKLFF. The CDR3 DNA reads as TGTGCCAGCAGTTTTGCAGGGCGTAATGAAAAACTGTTTTTT.